Included here is one T cell receptor beta chain sequence, with context. Its specific antigen is unknown. One base away there is no much larger clone; base qualities are not given. The cohort consisted of 666 healthy bone marrow donors. Cohort members were all nominally healthy when sampled, although unrecorded immune exposures were likely present. The donor tested CMV seronegative and was one of the 352 seronegative cohort members. Every donor gave a peripheral blood sample, and the peripheral blood mononuclear cells from that sample were used for TCR beta sequencing. Genomic DNA extraction from the blood cell samples was performed with the Qiagen DNeasy Blood Extraction Kit. Libraries were made using the immunoSEQ multiplex PCR assay. For the multiplex PCR, a mixture combining 60 forward primers for TCR Vbeta segments and 13 reverse primers for TCR Jbeta segments was used. The CDR3 region of rearranged TCR beta genes was amplified from genomic DNA with a multiplex PCR assay. Amplified TCR beta libraries were sequenced as 87-base-pair reads on the Illumina HiSeq System. On the authors' methods: Across the roughly 600 repertoires, a later analysis counted 80 million or so unique TCR beta chains, roughly 11 million of which were shared by at least two donors. Raw reads were error-corrected and collapsed into unique sequences by a nearest-neighbor algorithm in which closely related sequences were merged to remove PCR and sequencing errors. To assign V, D and J gene segments, CDR3 sequences were aligned to IMGT reference sequences. For a sequence to be retained, at least a six-nucleotide match to both a V gene segment and a J gene segment was required. A rearrangement was called productive if the CDR3 had no stop codons and remained in frame with V and J, and every other rearrangement was called non-productive. Following IMGT convention, CDR3 was defined as the stretch from the second conserved V-encoded cysteine up to the conserved J-encoded phenylalanine. In an earlier analysis of more than 550 of the donors, sequences lacking an unambiguous match to a single V gene segment were excluded. An earlier analysis of around 600 of the donors classified V segments as functional when productive rearrangements were above 56.7% and as segregating when the standard deviation between donors was above 5%. A statistical classification framework was built for diagnosing cytomegalovirus status from the catalog of TCR beta chain sequences. In a later analysis, TCR nucleotide sequences were compared against IMGT/GENE-DB human TR gene sequences so that V and J genes could be assigned. Using the TCRdist pipeline, a later analysis assigned CDR3 sequences along with most-parsimonious VDJ recombination scenarios. In a later analysis, every TCR beta chain was defined by the combination of its CDR3 amino acid sequence and its V-gene family, and reads without a unique V-gene family were dropped. In a later analysis, 450 to 600 highly shared, low-generation-probability nucleotide sequences were removed to address suspected cross-contamination and a sequencing artifact. For each public chain, a later analysis derived a clonal expansion index from normalized ranks of inferred template counts within each repertoire. Generation probabilities in a later analysis came from a VDJ recombination model fitted to out-of-frame rearrangements, and those results were checked against IGoR. In a later analysis, TCR-TCR, TCR-HLA and TCR-CMV co-occurrence was scored with hypergeometric tests, and a repertoire-size bias correction was applied to TCR pairs. False discovery rates were estimated in a later analysis by permuting HLA or CMV assignments 20 times. In a later analysis, co-occurring TCRs were grouped using DBSCAN, with TCRdist sequence similarity added in when clustering inside HLA-allele-positive subsets. Repertoires with fewer than 30,000 or more than 120,000 public chains were left out of co-occurrence clustering, as were about 5 repertoires with anomalous nucleotide sharing. TCRdb carries this immuneACCESS record with in-frame sequences only. Its versions omit some clonotypes, under half of them owing to an unresolved V gene in the studies checked, with the rest unexplained. That table gives V, J and clone size, and the DNA gave D and trimming. The sample table records 90,000 to 120,000 clones; 76% of these occur just once. The ten top clones hold roughly 2.3% of the sample.

V is cut by 1 base and J by 6 bases, and the space between the germline ends is 19 bases. From its cysteine to its phenylalanine, the CDR3 spans 16 amino acids. The retained sequence is limited to the CDR3, 48 bases, with the frame set at the first base. Sequences SGDLS (CDR1) and YYNGEE (CDR2) are obtained from the germline V gene. The data belong to a study of cytomegalovirus exposure and HLA in healthy donors (dated by TCRdb to 2016 to 2017). Regarding the research as a whole: An earlier analysis of a few hundred of the donors reported roughly 300 Gb of sequence data and 117 million unique TCR beta sequences obtained from 180 million or so T cells. Class I and class II HLA loci were covered by the typing at four-digit resolution. All discovery cohort repertoires had been generated on a single sequencing platform. Among the 398 genotyped donors, around 81% belonged to the genetic ancestry cluster associated with self-reported Caucasian donors. Donor age, sex, ethnicity and CMV serostatus were compiled together with the repertoire data. About five DR-DQ haplotypes were treated as single units for association and clustering because of strong linkage in the cohort. The later analysis used no new phenotypic data to find candidate immune exposures, relying instead on TCR beta sequences and their occurrence across donors. The aim of the study was to test whether cataloging public T cell receptors could identify signatures of past pathogen exposure. An early release that covered about 600 HLA-typed donors contained approximately 290 gigabases of sequencing data and roughly 84 million unique TCR sequences. The study profiled the T cell repertoires of some 610 subjects by immunosequencing and related them to cytomegalovirus serostatus. Besides the first cohort of roughly 660 subjects, a separate validation cohort made up of around 120 different subjects was used. In a later analysis, previously published TCR beta repertoires from about 640 donors were re-analyzed and high-resolution HLA genotyping was added so that TCR occurrence patterns could be studied. Genome-wide SNP genotypes for about 60% of the roughly 670 donors were used in a later genetic analysis, which treated that subset as a discovery cohort. Typing coverage differed by locus: A, B, C, DRB1 and DQB1 were typed in about 620-640 donors, DQA1 in about 550, DPA1 in around 580, and DPB1 in 472. Across 398 genotyped donors of the cohort, an average of about 220,000 unique TCR beta nucleotide sequences per donor were sequenced, and roughly a sixth of those sequences were non-productive. To decide whether each TCR beta V gene segment behaved as functional or pseudogenic, an earlier analysis of some 600 of the donors relied on high-throughput TCR beta sequencing. To predict cytomegalovirus infection status, the study brought together high-throughput TCR immunosequencing, statistical association of individual TCRs with disease status, and machine learning.

The investigation overall reported the following: In an earlier analysis of fewer than 700 of the donors, most TCR beta V segments appeared in productive rearrangements about 87% or about 30% of the time, broadly matching IMGT annotations. Correlated functional status among segregating V segments might be attributable to linkage disequilibrium, but an unknown experimental factor could not be ruled out. According to a later analysis, TCR association rates differed among HLA loci, with DRB1 alleles showing the most associated TCRs and HLA-C alleles showing the fewest. In this cohort, only TCR beta chains were sequenced, and detectable features were limited by the absence of alpha or paired-chain data. Because the 87-base-pair reads could not distinguish some IMGT-functional V segments, including TRBV6-2 and TRBV6-3, those segments were excluded. An association between a missense DCLRE1C variant and V-gene and J-gene trimming of TCR beta chains was found in a later genetic analysis and replicated in an independent cohort. Cytomegalovirus status was reported to be diagnosed by the classifier with high specificity and sensitivity in both the original and validation cohorts. Sequencing depth was assumed to be roughly uniform across donors in the presence/absence analyses, though that assumption may not hold. While some public TCRs were present in many individuals, most TCR sequences turned up only very rarely across donors. In vitro tests confirmed that a few of the cytomegalovirus-associated TCR beta chains recognize cytomegalovirus antigens. Assigning TCR associations to individual alleles was difficult when HLA alleles, especially DR and DQ, strongly co-occurred. The sequencing pipeline was judged likely to have produced a cluster of highly shared sequence variants as a technical artifact. A further reported finding was that TCR beta sequences accurately predicted the HLA-A and HLA-B alleles for most subjects in the first cohort. The only immune exposure information available for the cohort was CMV serostatus. According to a later analysis, most CMV-associated TCR beta chains appeared to be HLA-restricted, and the HLA associations seemed to be driven largely by CMV exposure. The study listed over 150 TCR beta chains as associated with cytomegalovirus. HLA typing was unavailable for some donors at each locus, so association tests used only the typed subset. Because counts were too low, roughly 16 rarely observed V segments, including chromosome 9 orphons, were excluded from the earlier analysis of fewer than 650 of the donors. The authors suggested that the approach could potentially be generalized to other disease states and immunological phenotypes. Compared with equally common non-associated chains, HLA-associated TCR beta chains in a later analysis were more clonally expanded and had lower generation probabilities. A later genetic analysis reported fewer N-insertions in productive TCRs among donors in an Asian-associated ancestry cluster than the roughly 620-donor mean. A later analysis associated 16,951 TCR beta sequences with specific HLA alleles at a false discovery rate of 0.05. A later analysis reported that several top co-occurrence clusters appeared linked to parvovirus B19, influenza, CMV and Epstein-Barr virus.

Recombination joined TRBV9 with TRBJ2-5; perhaps TRBD2 is the D gene, with 5 bases matching. The sequencing input was PBMCs. The receptor comes from a man younger than 35 in good health and CMV-seronegative. The DNA sequence is as follows: TGTGCCAGCAGCGTATCTGGAGCGGCAGGTCCCCAGACCCAGTACTTC. This yields the protein CASSVSGAAGPQTQYF. The entire variable domain, with the stretches around the CDR3 drawn from the reference TRBV9 and TRBJ2-5 proteins, is DSGVTQTPKHLITATGQRVTLRCSPRSGDLSVYWYQQSLDQGLQFLIQYYNGEERAKGNILERFSAQQFPDLHSELNLSSLELGDSALYFCASSVSGAAGPQTQYFGPGTRLLVL.